Included here is one TCR beta chain sequence, with context. Documented treatment: oral pan-JAK inhibitor, 5-10 mg twice daily. After removal of 6 bases from V and 0 bases from J, the junction contained 4 bases not matched to a gene. Germline V gene lookup returns CDR1 SNHLY and CDR2 FYNNEI. The CDR3 contains 15 residues. The sample is drawn from a study of CD8+ T cells in alopecia areata. TCR sequencing used cDNA made by reverse transcription of extracted RNA. TCRdb's copy holds only in-frame clones and misses some; the assay was immunoSEQ multiplex PCR. In the table there are tens of thousands of clones, around 71% of which are singletons.

This sequence originates from a human donor with alopecia areata. The rearrangement links TRBV2 to TRBJ2-1; 8 bases are shared with TRBD2. Here the sequenced sample was CD8+ T cells sorted from blood, taken around week 44, from a patient treated with tofacitinib. In DNA form, the CDR3 reads TGTGCCAGCAGGGGCGGGAGGAGCTCCTACAATGAGCAGTTCTTC. It codes for CASRGGRSSYNEQFF.